What follows are 5 T cell receptor beta chains derived from one specimen sequenced in a study of blood T cell repertoires in COVID-19 (dated by TCRdb to the early 2020s). Preparation of the library involved the immunoSEQ multiplex PCR assay. This is the immuneACCESS table as TCRdb keeps it, with only in-frame sequences that have V and J called. A part of the clones is gone; compared with another copy, unresolved V genes explain less than half, and the rest is unexplained. A total of about 330,000 clones appear in this sample, 85% to 90% of them only once. Jointly, the top ten make up approximately 4% of the sample. The sample consisted of peripheral blood. These receptors all come from a woman in her 50s with active or convalescent COVID-19.

J is TRBJ1-1 and V is TRBV10-2; 7 bases agree with TRBD1. The junction had 11 bases not matched to a gene; V was cut back by 5 bases and J by 5 bases. This CDR3 region has 15 residues. CDR1 and CDR2 from the germline V gene are WSHSY and SAAADI. The CDR3 region is CASSWEGGAGTEAFF. DNA of the CDR3: TGCGCCAGCAGTTGGGAAGGGGGCGCTGGGACTGAAGCTTTCTTT.

The chain recombines TRBV5-1 with TRBJ1-2; D unresolved. Trimming removed 1 base at V and 0 bases at J, with 13 bases between. Germline CDR1 reads SGHRS; CDR2 reads YFSETQ. This CDR3 is 16 amino acids long. In DNA, the CDR3 is TGCGCCAGCAGCTTGAACAGCAACATTCCTAACTATGGCTACACCTTC. Protein: CASSLNSNIPNYGYTF.

The chain couples TRBV18 to TRBJ2-4; D might be TRBD2 (5 bases). The V gene lost 6 bases and the J gene lost 1 base, with 19 bases spanning the gap. CDR1 is KGHSH, CDR2 LQKENI, per germline. The CDR3 sequence is 17 residues long. The CDR3 loop is CASSRSGRDFAKNIQYF. The CDR3 region has the DNA TGTGCCAGCTCTAGGTCGGGAAGAGATTTCGCCAAAAACATTCAGTACTTC.

This clone was recorded only once. The J gene is TRBJ2-2, the V gene TRBV9, with TRBD1 matching 8 bases. CDR1 and CDR2 from the germline V gene are SGDLS and YYNGEE. Trimming removed 4 bases from V and 1 base from J; junction bases left unmatched: 6. The length of the CDR3 is 16 residues. The CDR3 nucleotides are TGTGCCAGCAGCTATGGCACAGGGGGGAACACCGGGGAGCTGTTTTTT. Translation: CASSYGTGGNTGELFF. Full variable domain (outside the CDR3, taken from reference TRBV9 and TRBJ2-2): DSGVTQTPKHLITATGQRVTLRCSPRSGDLSVYWYQQSLDQGLQFLIQYYNGEERAKGNILERFSAQQFPDLHSELNLSSLELGDSALYFCASSYGTGGNTGELFFGEGSRLTVL.

This chain uses TRBV6-1 with TRBJ2-1; TRBD2 agrees at 11 bases. Germline lookup yields CDR1 MNHNS and CDR2 SASEGT. V lost 3 bases, J lost 7 bases, and 2 bases stayed unmatched. The CDR3 runs to 14 residues. The CDR3 DNA sequence: TGTGCCAGCAGTGATAGCGGGAGGGGTAATGAGCAGTTCTTC. Its protein is CASSDSGRGNEQFF.